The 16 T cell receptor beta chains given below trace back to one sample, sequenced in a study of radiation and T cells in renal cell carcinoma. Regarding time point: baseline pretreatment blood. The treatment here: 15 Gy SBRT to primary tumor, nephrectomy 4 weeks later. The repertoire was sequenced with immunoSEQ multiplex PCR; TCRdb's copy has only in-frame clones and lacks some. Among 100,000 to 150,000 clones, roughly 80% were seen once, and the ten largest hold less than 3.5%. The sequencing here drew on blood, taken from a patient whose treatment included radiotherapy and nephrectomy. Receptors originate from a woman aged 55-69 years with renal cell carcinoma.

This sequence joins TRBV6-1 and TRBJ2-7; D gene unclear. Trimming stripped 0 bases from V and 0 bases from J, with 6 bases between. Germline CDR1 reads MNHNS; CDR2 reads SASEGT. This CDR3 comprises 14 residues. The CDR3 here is CASSEAGYSYEQYF. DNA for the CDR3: TGTGCCAGCAGTGAAGCTGGGTACTCCTACGAGCAGTACTTC.

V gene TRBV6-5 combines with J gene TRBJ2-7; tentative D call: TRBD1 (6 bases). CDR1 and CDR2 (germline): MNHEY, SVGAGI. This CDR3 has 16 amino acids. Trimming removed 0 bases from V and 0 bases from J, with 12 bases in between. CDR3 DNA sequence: TGTGCCAGCAGTTACTCGAAGGGGGTTGACTCCTACGAGCAGTACTTC. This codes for CASSYSKGVDSYEQYF.

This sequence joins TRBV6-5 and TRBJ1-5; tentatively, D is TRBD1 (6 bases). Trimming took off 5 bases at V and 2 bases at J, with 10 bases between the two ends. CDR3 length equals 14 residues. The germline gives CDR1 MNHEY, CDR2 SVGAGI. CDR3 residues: CASSPRGRNQPQHF. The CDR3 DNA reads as TGTGCCAGCAGTCCCCGGGGGCGCAATCAGCCCCAGCATTTT.

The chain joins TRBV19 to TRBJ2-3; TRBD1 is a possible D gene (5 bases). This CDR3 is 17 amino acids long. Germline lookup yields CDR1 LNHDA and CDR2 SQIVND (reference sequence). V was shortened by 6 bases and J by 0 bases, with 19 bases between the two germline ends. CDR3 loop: CASRGHGGVTSTDTQYF. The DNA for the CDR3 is TGTGCCAGTAGAGGACACGGTGGGGTAACGAGCACAGATACGCAGTATTTT. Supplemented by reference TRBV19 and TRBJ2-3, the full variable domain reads DGGITQSPKYLFRKEGQNVTLSCEQNLNHDAMYWYRQDPGQGLRLIYYSQIVNDFQKGDIAEGYSVSREKKESFPLTVTSAQKNPTAFYLCASRGHGGVTSTDTQYFGPGTRLTVL.

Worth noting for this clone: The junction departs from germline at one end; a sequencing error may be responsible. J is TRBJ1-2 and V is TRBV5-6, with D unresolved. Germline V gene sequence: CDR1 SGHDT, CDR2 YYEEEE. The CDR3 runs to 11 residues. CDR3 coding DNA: TGTGCCAGCAGCCAAAACTCTGGCTACACCTTC. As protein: CASSQNSGYTF.

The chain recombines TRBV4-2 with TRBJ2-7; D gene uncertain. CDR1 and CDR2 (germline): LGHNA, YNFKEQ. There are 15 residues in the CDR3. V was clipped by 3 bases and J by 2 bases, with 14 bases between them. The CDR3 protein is CASSQAVDPTYEQYF. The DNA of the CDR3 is TGTGCCAGCAGCCAGGCCGTAGACCCTACCTACGAGCAGTACTTC.

CDR3 DNA: TGTGCCGTCCAATTGGGATTCTATGGCTACACCTTC. Residues: CAVQLGFYGYTF. The gene calls are TRBV19 and TRBJ1-2; D not resolved. The CDR3 covers 12 residues. The V gene's germline CDR1 is LNHDA and CDR2 SQIVND (reference sequence). Trimming removed 11 bases at V and 4 bases at J, with 14 bases between.

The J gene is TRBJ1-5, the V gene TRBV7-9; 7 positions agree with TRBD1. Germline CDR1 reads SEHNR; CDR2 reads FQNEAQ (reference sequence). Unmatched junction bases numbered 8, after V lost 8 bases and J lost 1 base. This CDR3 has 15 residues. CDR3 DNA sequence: TGTGCCAGCGGGGGGTCAGGGGGGAGCAATCAGCCCCAGCATTTT. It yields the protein CASGGSGGSNQPQHF. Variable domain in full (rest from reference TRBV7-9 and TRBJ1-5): DTGVSQNPRHKITKRGQNVTFRCDPISEHNRLYWYRQTLGQGPEFLTYFQNEAQLEKSRLLSDRFSAERPKGSFSTLEIQRTEQGDSAMYLCASGGSGGSNQPQHFGDGTRLSIL.

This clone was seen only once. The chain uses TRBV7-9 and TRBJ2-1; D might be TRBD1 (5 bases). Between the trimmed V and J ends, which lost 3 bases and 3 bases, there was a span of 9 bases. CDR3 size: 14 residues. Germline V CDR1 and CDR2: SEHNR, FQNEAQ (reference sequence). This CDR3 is CASSFFDSYNEQFF. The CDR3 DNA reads TGTGCCAGCAGCTTTTTTGACAGCTACAATGAGCAGTTCTTC.

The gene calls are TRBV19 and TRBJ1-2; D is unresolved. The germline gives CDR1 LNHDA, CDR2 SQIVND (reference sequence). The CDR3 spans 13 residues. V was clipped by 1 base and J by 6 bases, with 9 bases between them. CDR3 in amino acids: CASSIVAGDGYTF. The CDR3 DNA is TGTGCCAGTAGTATAGTAGCGGGTGATGGCTACACCTTC.

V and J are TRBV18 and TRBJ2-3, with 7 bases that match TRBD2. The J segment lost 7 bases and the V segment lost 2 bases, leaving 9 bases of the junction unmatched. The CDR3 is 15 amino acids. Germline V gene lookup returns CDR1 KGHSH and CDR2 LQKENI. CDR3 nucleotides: TGTGCCAGCTCACCAATGGGAGGGCCGTCTTATACGCAGTATTTT. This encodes CASSPMGGPSYTQYF.

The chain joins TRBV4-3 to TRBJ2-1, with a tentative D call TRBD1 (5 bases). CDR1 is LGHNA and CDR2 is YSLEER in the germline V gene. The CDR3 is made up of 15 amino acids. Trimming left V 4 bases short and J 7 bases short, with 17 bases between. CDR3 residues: CASSLEVARGNEQFF. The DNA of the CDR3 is TGCGCCAGCAGCCTTGAAGTCGCTAGGGGAAATGAGCAGTTCTTC.

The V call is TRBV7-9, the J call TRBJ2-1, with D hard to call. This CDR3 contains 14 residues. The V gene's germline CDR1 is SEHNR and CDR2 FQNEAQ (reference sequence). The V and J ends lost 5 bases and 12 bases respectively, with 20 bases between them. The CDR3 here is CASSPTGYGGGQFF. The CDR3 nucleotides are TGTGCCAGCAGCCCTACCGGGTACGGCGGTGGGCAGTTCTTC.

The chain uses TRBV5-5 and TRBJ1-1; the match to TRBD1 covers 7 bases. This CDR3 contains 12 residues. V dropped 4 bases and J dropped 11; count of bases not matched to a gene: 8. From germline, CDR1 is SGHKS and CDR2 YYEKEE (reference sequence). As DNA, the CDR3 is TGTGCCAGCAGCGCTTCGACAGGGTTGGCTTTCTTT. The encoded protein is CASSASTGLAFF.

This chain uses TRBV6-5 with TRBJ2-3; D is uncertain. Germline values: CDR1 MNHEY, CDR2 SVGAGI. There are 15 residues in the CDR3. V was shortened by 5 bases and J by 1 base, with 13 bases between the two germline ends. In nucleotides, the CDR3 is TGTGCCAGCAGTCGTAGTGGTCAGGGCACAGATACGCAGTATTTT. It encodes CASSRSGQGTDTQYF.

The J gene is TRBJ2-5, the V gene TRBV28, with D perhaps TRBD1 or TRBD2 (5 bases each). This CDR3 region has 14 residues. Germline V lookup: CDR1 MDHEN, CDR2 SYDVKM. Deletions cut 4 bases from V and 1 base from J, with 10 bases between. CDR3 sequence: CASSSGTFQETQYF. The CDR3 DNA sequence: TGTGCCAGCAGTTCCGGGACCTTCCAAGAGACCCAGTACTTC. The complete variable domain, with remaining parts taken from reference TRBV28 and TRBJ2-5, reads DVKVTQSSRYLVKRTGEKVFLECVQDMDHENMFWYRQDPGLGLRLIYFSYDVKMKEKGDIPEGYSVSREKKERFSLILESASTNQTSMYLCASSSGTFQETQYFGPGTRLLVL.